This T cell receptor beta chain derives from a study of T-cell reconstitution after alpha-beta-depleted transplantation in children. A library of TCRbeta sequences, prepared with unique molecular identifiers, was generated. TCRdb analysed the PCR reads with MiXCR anew, one entry per CDR3 protein. Of 610,000 or so distinct CDR3 sequences listed, 25% to 30% are singletons. This clonotype was seen a few times. Germline CDR1 reads MGHRA; CDR2 reads YSYEKL. CDR3 length: 17 amino acids. The trim removed 0 bases at V and 6 bases at J, leaving 13 bases unmatched. The gene calls are TRBV4-1 and TRBJ1-2, with 7 bases fitting TRBD1. Sample: PBMCs, taken before TCRalphabeta/CD19-depleted stem cell transplant. The TCR sequence derives from a boy less than two years old with Wiskott-Aldrich syndrome, due to receive a stem cell transplant. DNA for the CDR3: TGCGCCAGCAGCCAAGAGCCAAGGGGGCGCGTGATTGATGGCTACACCTTC. The encoded protein is CASSQEPRGRVIDGYTF.